These 30 T cell receptor beta chains originate from one sample sequenced in a study of T cell responses to AZD1222 COVID-19 vaccine. Method: immunoSEQ multiplex PCR; TCRdb's copy keeps in-frame clones and lacks some. The table lists over 100,000 clones, 93% of them singletons, with approximately 4.7% in the top ten. This specimen consisted of peripheral blood, obtained on day 0 of AZD1222 vaccination. Source of these receptors: an adult in good health.

The chain employs TRBV20-1 and TRBJ1-1; weak D call: TRBD1 (5 bases). V shed 3 bases and J shed 5 bases, with 10 bases lying between them. Looked up from germline, CDR1 is DFQATT and CDR2 is SNEGSKA (reference sequence). This CDR3 has 12 amino acids. The CDR3 loop reads CSASRRGTEAFF. Here the CDR3 DNA reads TGCAGTGCTAGTCGCCGGGGGACTGAAGCTTTCTTT.

The gene calls are TRBV12-5 and TRBJ1-5, with a tentative D call TRBD1 (6 bases). Germline V CDR1 and CDR2: LGHNT, FRNRAP. The V and J ends lost 5 bases and 7 bases respectively, with 21 bases between them. This CDR3 is 16 amino acids long. The CDR3 spells CASGIDVGGAAQPQHF. The DNA for the CDR3 is TGTGCTAGTGGTATCGACGTTGGGGGCGCAGCCCAGCCCCAGCATTTT.

V is TRBV28 and J is TRBJ2-2; no definite D call. This CDR3 has 12 residues. V shed 2 bases and J shed 5 bases, with 3 bases lying between them. Germline values: CDR1 MDHEN, CDR2 SYDVKM. As DNA, the CDR3 is TGTGCCAGCAGTTTAGAGACCGGGGAGCTGTTTTTT. Amino acid sequence: CASSLETGELFF.

The V call is TRBV7-9, the J call TRBJ2-7; D not certain. Looked up from germline, CDR1 is SEHNR and CDR2 is FQNEAQ (reference sequence). The CDR3 runs 14 residues. V was pared by 2 bases and J by 2 bases, with 10 bases between. The CDR3 region is CASSLKQTPYEQYF. DNA for the CDR3: TGTGCCAGCAGCTTAAAACAGACTCCCTACGAGCAGTACTTC.

The J gene is TRBJ2-2, the V gene TRBV24-1; D possibly corresponds to TRBD1 (6 bases). Trimming removed 2 bases from V and 0 bases from J, with 9 bases in between. The CDR3 runs to 16 residues. Per the germline V gene, CDR1 is KGHDR and CDR2 is SFDVKD. The DNA of the CDR3 is TGTGCCACCAGTGATTCCACAGGGACGAACACCGGGGAGCTGTTTTTT. It specifies CATSDSTGTNTGELFF.

This sequence joins TRBV6-5 and TRBJ1-3; no reliable D call. Trimming took off 0 bases at V and 0 bases at J, with 9 bases between the two ends. This CDR3 region has 16 residues. Germline V gene data show CDR1 as MNHEY and CDR2 as SVGAGI. CDR3 sequence: CASSYSAGSSGNTIYF. In DNA, the CDR3 is TGTGCCAGCAGTTACTCTGCAGGTAGCTCTGGAAACACCATATATTTT.

The J gene is TRBJ2-2, the V gene TRBV7-2, with TRBD1 identical over 8 bases. This CDR3 is 14 amino acids long. Germline CDR1 reads SGHTA; CDR2 reads FQGNSA. J lost 5 bases, V lost 7 bases, and 6 bases had no gene match. CDR3 in DNA: TGTGCCAGCACCCAGGGGGCGCGGACCGGGGAGCTGTTTTTT. It yields the protein CASTQGARTGELFF.

V usage is TRBV7-2 and J usage is TRBJ2-3, with D hard to call. Germline CDR1 and CDR2: SGHTA and FQGNSA. V was trimmed by 3 bases and J by 6 bases, leaving 7 bases between them. The CDR3 extends over 12 amino acids. The CDR3 DNA reads as TGTGCCAGCAGCTTTTGGGTGGATACGCAGTATTTT. Its protein product is CASSFWVDTQYF.

This chain connects TRBV11-3 to TRBJ2-5; maybe TRBD1 (6 bases). Trimming removed 6 bases at V and 5 bases at J, with 13 bases between. This CDR3 spans 13 amino acids. Germline V lookup: CDR1 SGHNT, CDR2 YENEEA. The CDR3 loop is CASRSTGTETQYF. CDR3 in DNA: TGTGCCAGCAGATCTACAGGGACGGAGACCCAGTACTTC.

This clone was detected only once. This sequence joins TRBV11-3 and TRBJ2-7; D might be TRBD1 or TRBD2, each matching 8 bases. V was shortened by 0 bases and J by 4 bases, with 16 bases between the two germline ends. The CDR3 loop spans 16 amino acids. Germline V gene data show CDR1 as SGHNT and CDR2 as YENEEA. The CDR3 nucleotides read TGTGCCAGCAGCTTAGATAGCGGGACAGGATTTTACGAGCAGTACTTC. Protein: CASSLDSGTGFYEQYF.

The chain's CDR3 is CASSPGTSGRALPNEQFF. In nucleotides, the CDR3 is TGCGCCAGCAGCCCGGGGACTAGCGGGAGGGCCCTCCCCAATGAGCAGTTCTTC. The genes are TRBV4-3 and TRBJ2-1; 16 nucleotides line up with TRBD2. Germline-derived CDR1 and CDR2 are LGHNA and YSLEER. This CDR3 has 18 residues. Trimming removed 4 bases from V and 6 bases from J; junction bases left unmatched: 9.

V usage is TRBV4-1 and J usage is TRBJ2-7; tentatively, D is TRBD1 (5 bases). The CDR3 has 17 residues. CDR1 and CDR2 (germline): MGHRA, YSYEKL. Trimming removed 0 bases at V and 0 bases at J, with 15 bases between. CDR3 sequence (DNA): TGCGCCAGCAGCCAAGATCCTAAGACAGCAGCCTCCTACGAGCAGTACTTC. It translates to CASSQDPKTAASYEQYF.

The chain employs TRBV6-1 and TRBJ2-7; D gene ambiguous. There are 13 residues in the CDR3. In germline, CDR1 is MNHNS, CDR2 SASEGT. Deletions cut 3 bases from V and 4 bases from J, with 10 bases between. The CDR3 spells CASSDRVGYEQYF. CDR3 sequence (DNA): TGTGCCAGCAGTGACCGAGTGGGGTACGAGCAGTACTTC.

V gene TRBV5-6 combines with J gene TRBJ2-7; tentatively, D is TRBD2 (7 bases). The germline V and J ends were trimmed by 5 bases and 7 bases, with 13 bases remaining between them. The CDR3 is made up of 12 amino acids. Per germline, CDR1 SGHDT and CDR2 YYEEEE. CDR3 region: CASSWTAGEQYF. As DNA, the CDR3 is TGTGCCAGCAGTTGGACAGCGGGGGAGCAGTACTTC.

The chain recombines TRBV7-9 with TRBJ1-5; 9 bases agree with TRBD1. Germline CDR1 SEHNR, CDR2 FQNEAQ (reference sequence). J was trimmed by 7 bases and V by 1 base; bases with no gene match: 5. The CDR3 loop spans 15 amino acids. The CDR3 protein is CASSLGTGGPQPQHF. As DNA, the CDR3 is TGTGCCAGCAGCTTAGGAACAGGGGGCCCCCAGCCCCAGCATTTT.

The chain carries TRBV6-2 or TRBV6-3 and TRBJ1-5; D may be TRBD1 (6 bases). Trimming pared 0 bases from V and 0 bases from J, leaving 12 bases between. Looked up from germline, CDR1 is MNHEY and CDR2 is SVGEGT. CDR3 size: 17 residues. The CDR3 DNA follows: TGTGCCAGCAGTTACTCGCGCGGGACACTTAGCAATCAGCCCCAGCATTTT. This gives the protein CASSYSRGTLSNQPQHF.

The chain employs TRBV15 and TRBJ2-3; TRBD2 agrees at 10 bases. This CDR3 contains 14 residues. CDR1 LNHNV and CDR2 YYDKDF come from the germline V gene (reference sequence). Germline trimming cut 5 bases from V and 3 bases from J; bases unmatched to any gene: 2. The CDR3 is CATSEGLATDTQYF. The CDR3 DNA reads as TGTGCCACCAGCGAGGGACTAGCGACAGATACGCAGTATTTT.

This chain joins TRBV29-1 and TRBJ2-7; possibly TRBD1 for D (5 bases). The CDR3 has 14 residues. Germline CDR1 is SQVTM and CDR2 is ANQGSEA. V lost 3 bases and J 9 bases, leaving 21 bases between the germline ends. As DNA, the CDR3 is TGCAGCGTTGATGTTACAGGCGACCGGGTCGGGCAGTACTTC. Its translation is CSVDVTGDRVGQYF.

The J gene is TRBJ2-1, the V gene TRBV7-2, with no clear D. CDR1 SGHTA and CDR2 FQGNSA come from the germline V gene. Trimming took 5 bases from V and 9 from J, leaving 17 bases between them. The CDR3 length is 14 residues. The CDR3 is CASSPWRSLVEQFF. The CDR3, as DNA: TGTGCCAGCAGCCCTTGGCGGTCGTTGGTTGAGCAGTTCTTC.

With regard to this clone: At one end, the junction sequence differs from germline, possibly due to a read error. This rearrangement joins TRBV27 to TRBJ1-1; TRBD1 aligns across 7 bases. The CDR3 spans 11 residues. Per germline, CDR1 MNHEY and CDR2 SMNVEV (reference sequence). For the CDR3, the DNA is TGTGCCAGCAGCGATAGACAGGGTCAGCTTTTT. Protein: CASSDRQGQLF.

The chain couples TRBV9 to TRBJ2-3; 10 positions match TRBD1. The V segment lost 4 bases and the J segment 1 base; nucleotides outside the gene matches: 6. This CDR3 has 16 amino acids. CDR1 and CDR2 from the germline V gene are SGDLS and YYNGEE. CDR3 bases: TGTGCCAGCAGCCCCGGGGGGACAGGGGGCACAGATACGCAGTATTTT. Protein sequence: CASSPGGTGGTDTQYF.

The CDR3 region is CAWTPGFGEKLFF. CDR3 sequence (DNA): TGTGCCTGGACGCCCGGGTTTGGTGAAAAACTGTTTTTT. The chain carries TRBV30 and TRBJ1-4; D is undetermined. The V gene's germline CDR1 is GTSNPN and CDR2 SVGIG (reference sequence). Trimming took 4 bases from V and 7 from J, leaving 13 bases between them. The CDR3 contains 13 residues.

V is TRBV16 and J is TRBJ2-7, with unresolved D. The CDR3 runs to 12 residues. Looked up from germline, CDR1 is KGHSY and CDR2 is FQNENV. Deletions cut 0 bases from V and 4 bases from J, with 4 bases between. In DNA, the CDR3 is TGTGCCAGCAGCCAATCACCGTACGAGCAGTACTTC. The encoded protein is CASSQSPYEQYF.

The V call is TRBV7-8, the J call TRBJ2-7; D might be TRBD2 (6 bases). Germline values: CDR1 SGHVS, CDR2 FQNEAQ. The V and J ends lost 2 bases and 10 bases respectively, with 18 bases between them. This CDR3 spans 14 amino acids. CDR3 in amino acids: CASSLRSAGIIQYF. For the CDR3, the DNA is TGTGCCAGCAGCTTAAGGTCGGCGGGGATTATTCAGTACTTC.

The count of this clone is one. V is TRBV5-1 and J is TRBJ2-3; the D gene is possibly TRBD1 (5 bases). This CDR3 is 16 amino acids long. Germline CDR1 and CDR2: SGHRS and YFSETQ. V was shortened by 0 bases and J by 0 bases, with 11 bases between the two germline ends. The CDR3 sequence is CASSLGTQISTDTQYF. CDR3 coding DNA: TGCGCCAGCAGCTTGGGGACACAAATTAGCACAGATACGCAGTATTTT. Supplemented by reference TRBV5-1 and TRBJ2-3, the full variable domain reads KAGVTQTPRYLIKTRGQQVTLSCSPISGHRSVSWYQQTPGQGLQFLFEYFSETQRNKGNFPGRFSGRQFSNSRSEMNVSTLELGDSALYLCASSLGTQISTDTQYFGPGTRLTVL.

This sequence joins TRBV7-8 and TRBJ2-5; the D is unclear. Trimming left V 4 bases short and J 2 bases short, with 2 bases between. The CDR3 has 11 amino acids. CDR1 SGHVS and CDR2 FQNEAQ come from the germline V gene. For the CDR3, the DNA is TGTGCCAGCAGCTCGCAAGAGACCCAGTACTTC. It encodes CASSSQETQYF.

The V call is TRBV10-3, the J call TRBJ2-1, with D possibly TRBD2 on 6 matching bases. This CDR3 contains 16 residues. V shed 2 bases and J shed 4 bases, with 15 bases lying between them. CDR1 and CDR2 (germline): ENHRY, SYGVKD. The CDR3 nucleotides read TGTGCCATCAGTGAGGTTTTGGCTAGCGAGTACAATGAGCAGTTCTTC. Its translation is CAISEVLASEYNEQFF.

This clone was detected once. The rearrangement joins TRBV19 to TRBJ1-1; no firm D call. V dropped 9 bases and J dropped 4 bases, with 12 bases sitting between them. This CDR3 is built from 12 residues. Germline CDR1 reads LNHDA; CDR2 reads SQIVND (reference sequence). DNA of the CDR3: TGTGCCAGCTACTCTCGTGGCACTGAAGCTTTCTTT. As protein: CASYSRGTEAFF.

The CDR3 loop reads CASSYGGTYEQYF. CDR3 nucleotides: TGTGCCAGCAGTTACGGCGGGACTTACGAGCAGTACTTC. V gene TRBV6-5 combines with J gene TRBJ2-7, with D maybe TRBD2 (6 bases). V lost 2 bases to trimming and J lost 4 bases, with 9 bases between them. This CDR3 comprises 13 residues. The germline gives CDR1 MNHEY, CDR2 SVGAGI.

This clone was detected only once. This rearrangement joins TRBV28 to TRBJ2-1; D is possibly TRBD1 or TRBD2 (5 bases each). Germline lookup yields CDR1 MDHEN and CDR2 SYDVKM. This CDR3 has 14 residues. Trimming took 3 bases from V and 4 from J, leaving 10 bases between them. The CDR3 sequence: CASSFSGAYNEQFF. The CDR3 DNA sequence: TGTGCCAGCAGTTTTTCCGGGGCGTACAATGAGCAGTTCTTC. The full variable domain, with the rest looked up from reference TRBV28 and TRBJ2-1, is DVKVTQSSRYLVKRTGEKVFLECVQDMDHENMFWYRQDPGLGLRLIYFSYDVKMKEKGDIPEGYSVSREKKERFSLILESASTNQTSMYLCASSFSGAYNEQFFGPGTRLTVL.